Listed here are 20 T cell receptor beta chains from one sample, sequenced in a study of cytomegalovirus exposure and HLA in healthy donors. PCR amplification relied on 60 Vbeta primers (plus 13 Jbeta primers). Generated by immunoSEQ multiplex PCR, the TCRdb table keeps only in-frame clones and is missing some. This sample carries 70,000 to 90,000 clones, roughly 75% of them seen once, and the ten largest clones take approximately 2.3%. Sequenced: PBMCs. The receptors stem from a man between 35 and 55 years old in good health and CMV-seronegative.

The chain joins TRBV6-1 to TRBJ1-5, with 8 bases that match TRBD1. The V and J ends lost 4 bases and 1 base, in that order; junction bases with no gene match: 6. CDR1 and CDR2 (germline): MNHNS, SASEGT. CDR3 length: 16 amino acids. CDR3 loop: CASSGSGGASNQPQHF. CDR3 nucleotide sequence: TGTGCCAGCAGTGGGTCAGGGGGCGCGAGCAATCAGCCCCAGCATTTT.

The rearrangement joins TRBV6-6 to TRBJ1-1; D possibly corresponds to TRBD1 (5 bases). CDR1 is MNHNY and CDR2 is SVGAGI in the germline V gene (reference sequence). The CDR3 has 15 residues. Trimming removed 6 bases at V and 5 bases at J, with 19 bases between. CDR3 sequence reads: CASSPIWGGGTEAFF. The CDR3 DNA sequence: TGTGCCAGCAGCCCCATCTGGGGGGGTGGTACTGAAGCTTTCTTT.

The chain couples TRBV27 to TRBJ2-7; perhaps TRBD2 as D (6 bases). The CDR3 length is 13 residues. In germline, CDR1 is MNHEY, CDR2 SMNVEV (reference sequence). The ends were cut back, 6 bases at V and 5 bases at J, with 14 bases in the middle. The CDR3 loop is CASRGGGSHEQYF. CDR3 nucleotides: TGTGCCAGCAGGGGTGGAGGGAGCCACGAGCAGTACTTC.

This chain connects TRBV2 to TRBJ2-6, with 12 bases aligning to TRBD2. This CDR3 has 18 residues. J was trimmed by 2 bases and V by 5 bases; bases with no gene match: 7. Germline V lookup: CDR1 SNHLY, CDR2 FYNNEI. Here the CDR3 DNA reads TGTGCCAGCAGTACAGCTAGCGGGGGGGCTGCTGGGGCCAACGTCCTGACTTTC. Protein product: CASSTASGGAAGANVLTF.

The rearrangement uses TRBV5-1 and TRBJ2-1, with D possibly being TRBD2 (6 bases). Trimming left V 3 bases short and J 0 bases short, with 10 bases between. This CDR3 is 15 amino acids long. CDR1 is SGHRS and CDR2 is YFSETQ in the germline V gene. DNA of the CDR3: TGCGCCAGCAGCTCCGGGGGAGGCTCCTACAATGAGCAGTTCTTC. It is translated as CASSSGGGSYNEQFF.

This clone was observed a single time. V gene TRBV7-2 combines with J gene TRBJ1-5; TRBD1 agrees at 10 bases. V shed 2 bases, J shed 1 base, and the junction held 8 bases outside the gene matches. Germline CDR1 SGHTA, CDR2 FQGNSA. The CDR3 consists of 18 residues. The CDR3 bases are TGTGCCAGCAGCTTATCGACAGGGGGCGCGAGGAGCAATCAGCCCCAGCATTTT. It is translated as CASSLSTGGARSNQPQHF.

This clone has a handful of counts. For the CDR3, the DNA is TGTGCCAGTAGTATCCCAGGCGGGGTTCAGCCCCAGCATTTT. Its protein is CASSIPGGVQPQHF. The rearrangement joins TRBV19 to TRBJ1-5, with no clear D. This CDR3 is 14 amino acids long. Trimming took off 3 bases at V and 6 bases at J, with 12 bases between the two ends. Germline values: CDR1 LNHDA, CDR2 SQIVND (reference sequence).

CDR3 in DNA: TGTGCCAGCAGTCCCGGAGACGGGACCTACGAGCAGTACTTC. Translation gives CASSPGDGTYEQYF. The chain is built from TRBV6-5 and TRBJ2-7; TRBD2 is a possible D gene (5 bases). Trimming removed 5 bases from V and 2 bases from J, with 13 bases in between. Germline V gene data show CDR1 as MNHEY and CDR2 as SVGAGI. CDR3 length: 14 residues.

V and J are TRBV5-4 and TRBJ2-3; 8 bases match TRBD1. Germline trimming cut 3 bases from V and 2 bases from J; bases unmatched to any gene: 5. CDR1 and CDR2 from the germline V gene are SGHNT and YYREEE (reference sequence). This CDR3 region has 15 residues. The CDR3 DNA reads TGTGCCAGCAGCTCGGACAGGGTGACCACAGATACGCAGTATTTT. This encodes CASSSDRVTTDTQYF.

The genes are TRBV15 and TRBJ2-3; 8 bases fit TRBD1. The CDR3 consists of 14 residues. The V segment lost 11 bases and the J segment 4 bases; nucleotides outside the gene matches: 11. Germline V lookup: CDR1 LNHNV, CDR2 YYDKDF (reference sequence). The CDR3 region has the DNA TGTGCCTCTTCCCCACAGGGGGGAGCAGATACGCAGTATTTT. Protein product: CASSPQGGADTQYF.

This chain joins TRBV7-8 and TRBJ2-3, with 9 nucleotides matching TRBD2. The CDR3 contains 18 residues. Germline V gene lookup returns CDR1 SGHVS and CDR2 FQNEAQ. Losses at the gene ends were 1 base for V and 3 bases for J; bases not matched to a gene: 11. The CDR3 bases are TGTGCCAGCAGCTTAGTTCTTTGGGCTAGCGGGGATACAGATACGCAGTATTTT. This sequence encodes CASSLVLWASGDTDTQYF.

In regard to this clone: An end of the junction differs from the germline gene, which may be a read error. The gene calls are TRBV25-1 and TRBJ2-6, with 10 positions matching TRBD2. The CDR3 length is 18 residues. CDR1 and CDR2 (germline): MGHDK, SYGVNS. CDR3: CAISDLLAGASGANVLTF. In DNA, the CDR3 is TGTGCCATCAGTGATTTGCTAGCGGGAGCTTCTGGGGCCAACGTCCTGACTTTC.

The V call is TRBV2, the J call TRBJ1-2; TRBD1 matches 10 bases. The V gene's germline CDR1 is SNHLY and CDR2 FYNNEI. The CDR3 is made up of 14 amino acids. The J segment lost 8 bases and the V segment lost 3 bases, leaving 6 bases of the junction unmatched. The CDR3, as DNA: TGTGCCAGCAGTGAGTTAGACAGGGGGCAAGGCTACACCTTC. It yields the protein CASSELDRGQGYTF. Supplemented by reference TRBV2 and TRBJ1-2, the full variable domain reads EPEVTQTPSHQVTQMGQEVILRCVPISNHLYFYWYRQILGQKVEFLVSFYNNEISEKSEIFDDQFSVERPDGSNFTLKIRSTKLEDSAMYFCASSELDRGQGYTFGSGTRLTVV.

The V call is TRBV5-4, the J call TRBJ1-1; D unresolved. V was trimmed by 2 bases and J by 3 bases, leaving 8 bases between them. The CDR3 runs to 13 residues. The germline CDR1 and CDR2 sequences are SGHNT and YYREEE (reference sequence). CDR3 residues: CASSFFGDTEAFF. The CDR3 DNA sequence: TGTGCCAGCAGCTTCTTCGGGGACACTGAAGCTTTCTTT.

The chain is built from TRBV27 and TRBJ1-1; D may be TRBD1 (5 bases). The CDR3 runs to 16 residues. Germline values: CDR1 MNHEY, CDR2 SMNVEV (reference sequence). With 5 bases removed from V and 0 bases from J, the gap between germline ends came to 16 bases. As DNA, the CDR3 is TGTGCCAGCAGTCTAGACAGTGTAGTAGTGAACACTGAAGCTTTCTTT. It encodes CASSLDSVVVNTEAFF.

This clone appeared a few times. The rearrangement uses TRBV7-9 and TRBJ1-2, with D possibly TRBD1 on 6 matching bases. This CDR3 comprises 13 residues. The germline V gene encodes CDR1 SEHNR and CDR2 FQNEAQ (reference sequence). V gave up 5 bases and J gave up 7 bases, with 14 bases separating them. The CDR3 sequence: CASSPQGSGGYTF. CDR3 in DNA: TGTGCCAGCAGCCCACAGGGATCTGGTGGCTACACCTTC. Full variable domain (remainder filled in from reference TRBV7-9 and TRBJ1-2): DTGVSQNPRHKITKRGQNVTFRCDPISEHNRLYWYRQTLGQGPEFLTYFQNEAQLEKSRLLSDRFSAERPKGSFSTLEIQRTEQGDSAMYLCASSPQGSGGYTFGSGTRLTVV.

The chain is built from TRBV29-1 and TRBJ1-1, with 10 bases matching TRBD1. CDR3 length: 14 residues. CDR1 and CDR2 from the germline V gene are SQVTM and ANQGSEA. V lost 6 bases and J lost 2; bases outside the gene matches: 6. This CDR3 reads CSVRQGAANTEAFF. The CDR3 DNA is TGCAGCGTCCGACAGGGGGCCGCAAACACTGAAGCTTTCTTT.

The chain employs TRBV6-1 and TRBJ2-5; 7 nucleotides agree with TRBD1. Trimming at V came to 6 bases and at J to 5 bases, leaving 6 bases not matched to a gene. CDR1 and CDR2 from the germline V gene are MNHNS and SASEGT. The CDR3 runs 13 residues. CDR3 coding DNA: TGTGCCAGCAGAACTAAGACAGGGGAGACCCAGTACTTC. This translates into CASRTKTGETQYF.

This clone was recorded a few times. This rearrangement joins TRBV7-9 to TRBJ2-1, with 10 bases aligning to TRBD1. From germline, CDR1 is SEHNR and CDR2 FQNEAQ (reference sequence). This CDR3 has 18 residues. The junction had 14 bases not matched to a gene; V was cut back by 4 bases and J by 5 bases. The CDR3 spells CASSSRKDRQGANNEQFF. DNA for the CDR3: TGTGCCAGCAGCTCCCGGAAGGACCGACAGGGGGCCAACAATGAGCAGTTCTTC. The full variable domain, its missing parts supplied by reference TRBV7-9 and TRBJ2-1, is DTGVSQNPRHKITKRGQNVTFRCDPISEHNRLYWYRQTLGQGPEFLTYFQNEAQLEKSRLLSDRFSAERPKGSFSTLEIQRTEQGDSAMYLCASSSRKDRQGANNEQFFGPGTRLTVL.

The chain uses TRBV19 and TRBJ2-1; D not resolved. V shed 7 bases and J shed 3 bases, with 16 bases lying between them. Germline V gene lookup returns CDR1 LNHDA and CDR2 SQIVND (reference sequence). The CDR3 loop spans 15 amino acids. DNA for the CDR3: TGTGCCAGTATCAGAAGTCACCTTGACTACAATGAGCAGTTCTTC. It yields the protein CASIRSHLDYNEQFF.